The text below deals with one T cell receptor beta chain. Its specificity is not known. The entry originates in a study of shared clonotypes between healthy human individuals. Overall study: Each donor contributed plates that comprised three CD4 naive, three CD4 memory, two CD8 naive and one CD8 memory. Study-wide results and caveats: Memory subsets generally showed smaller estimated richness than naive subsets did. Large sequencing depth failed to make sorted-subset sequencing complete, rarefaction showed.

CDR3 size: 19 residues. With V trimmed by 5 bases and J by 6 bases, 22 bases remained unmatched. CDR1 is SGHAT and CDR2 is FQNNGV in the germline V gene. Only in-frame clones appear in the TCRdb table, and some are missing; sequencing was by immunoSEQ multiplex PCR. The table lists about 690,000 clones, less than 95% of them singletons. CD8 memory comprised CD45RO+ plus CCR7-negative CD45RA+ TemRA cells. The rearrangement uses TRBV11-2 and TRBJ2-7; TRBD2 matches at 10 bases. The sample taken for sequencing was memory CD8+ T cells from PBMCs. Regarding subset: CD45RO+ cells pooled with CCR7-negative TemRA cells. This receptor was taken from a man younger than 35 in good health. Some clones in this sample may be carry-over from other donors' samples. CDR3 sequence: CASSPQREGLWLTFREQYF. CDR3 sequence (DNA): TGTGCCAGCAGCCCTCAGCGGGAGGGCCTTTGGCTTACATTTCGCGAGCAGTACTTC.